This T cell receptor beta chain was profiled in a study of T cells after yellow fever vaccination. At the level of the study: Fractions of limited cellularity were prepared by means of SMART-Seq v4 Ultra Low Input.

Study observations and caveats: Few clonotypes appeared in both CD4 and CD8 compartments.

Template-switching 5'RACE yielded the TCR cDNA; a universal primer site and UMIs were added in the process. TCRdb ran MiXCR on the 5' RACE reads and lists one entry per CDR3 protein. The sample has tens of thousands of distinct CDR3 sequences, less than 8.5% seen once. This clonotype showed up many times. Its antigen is as yet unknown. CDR1 and CDR2 from the germline V gene are MNHEY and SMNVEV (reference sequence). V trimming: 6 bases; J trimming: 0 bases; junction bases outside the gene matches: 4. The CDR3 is 14 residues long. Sequences were derived from CD8+ T cells sorted from PBMCs, sampled roughly 47 days after the first yellow fever vaccination. This clonotype was sampled from a man aged 18 to 29 who received the YFV17D yellow fever vaccine. The chain joins TRBV27 to TRBJ2-7; TRBD1 agrees at 8 bases. As DNA, the CDR3 is TGTGCCAGCAGCCACGGACAGGGCTCCTACGAGCAGTACGTC. This codes for CASSHGQGSYEQYV.